Following are 7 T cell receptor beta chains from one sample sequenced in a study of CD8 T cells in ankylosing spondylitis. TCRdb reanalysed the 5' RACE reads using MiXCR and keeps one entry per CDR3 protein. The table shows 250,000 to 400,000 distinct CDR3 sequences, with around a tenth occurring only once. Sequencing was performed on blood, either unsorted or a sorted T cell fraction (not recorded which). These receptors came from a female donor with ankylosing spondylitis or in good health (not recorded which).

This clonotype has a count of ten or more. The gene calls are TRBV4-3 and TRBJ2-1; D possibly corresponds to TRBD1 (6 bases). The V end lost 3 bases, the J end lost 6 bases, and 12 bases lay between the germline ends. The CDR3 contains 14 residues. The V gene's germline CDR1 is LGHNA and CDR2 YSLEER. The CDR3 coding sequence is TGCGCCAGCAGCCAGGAAACAGGGTTCAATGAGCAGTTCTTC. Residues: CASSQETGFNEQFF.

This clonotype was picked up a small number of times. The rearrangement links TRBV7-2 to TRBJ2-2; D is perhaps TRBD1 (5 bases). The germline gives CDR1 SGHTA, CDR2 FQGNSA. Between the trimmed V and J ends, which lost 1 base and 1 base, there was a span of 7 bases. CDR3 length equals 15 residues. CDR3 coding DNA: TGTGCCAGCAGCTTAGACAGGATGAACACCGGGGAGCTGTTTTTT. Amino acid sequence: CASSLDRMNTGELFF.

Many counts were recorded for this clonotype. The chain employs TRBV20-1 and TRBJ2-5, with D perhaps matching TRBD2 (5 bases). The CDR3 consists of 13 residues. Per germline, CDR1 DFQATT and CDR2 SNEGSKA (reference sequence). Trimming pared 4 bases from V and 1 base from J, leaving 10 bases between. CDR3 nucleotides: TGCAGTGCTACGGACTCGCGCCAAGAGACCCAGTACTTC. Protein product: CSATDSRQETQYF.

This clonotype was recorded once. V usage is TRBV20-1 and J usage is TRBJ2-7, with 8 bases lining up with TRBD2. V lost 3 bases and J lost 2; bases outside the gene matches: 3. Per the germline V gene, CDR1 is DFQATT and CDR2 is SNEGSKA (reference sequence). The CDR3 is made up of 13 amino acids. CDR3 protein: CSARHSGTYEQYF. CDR3 sequence (DNA): TGCAGTGCTAGGCATAGCGGGACCTACGAGCAGTACTTC.

This clonotype was seen ten or more times. V gene TRBV15 combines with J gene TRBJ2-5, with D possibly TRBD2 on 5 matching bases. The CDR3 covers 14 residues. Germline CDR1 is LNHNV and CDR2 is YYDKDF (reference sequence). V was trimmed by 3 bases and J by 1 base, leaving 9 bases between them. The CDR3 sequence: CATSRAEVQETQYF. As DNA, the CDR3 is TGTGCCACCAGCAGGGCGGAGGTCCAAGAGACCCAGTACTTC.

This clonotype appeared many times. V usage is TRBV5-1 and J usage is TRBJ2-1, with D possibly called TRBD1 or TRBD2 (5 bases each). This CDR3 is built from 14 residues. Trimming removed 5 bases at V and 4 bases at J, with 13 bases between. Germline values: CDR1 SGHRS, CDR2 YFSETQ. The CDR3 sequence is CASREGELYNEQFF. DNA for the CDR3: TGCGCCAGCAGGGAAGGGGAGTTGTACAATGAGCAGTTCTTC.

The chain couples TRBV9 to TRBJ1-1; D is possibly TRBD1 (6 bases). CDR3 length equals 15 residues. Deletions cut 2 bases from V and 3 bases from J, with 14 bases between. CDR1 and CDR2 (germline): SGDLS, YYNGEE. CDR3 protein: CASSVQDSKDTEAFF. In DNA form, the CDR3 reads TGTGCCAGCAGCGTCCAGGACAGTAAGGACACTGAAGCTTTCTTT.